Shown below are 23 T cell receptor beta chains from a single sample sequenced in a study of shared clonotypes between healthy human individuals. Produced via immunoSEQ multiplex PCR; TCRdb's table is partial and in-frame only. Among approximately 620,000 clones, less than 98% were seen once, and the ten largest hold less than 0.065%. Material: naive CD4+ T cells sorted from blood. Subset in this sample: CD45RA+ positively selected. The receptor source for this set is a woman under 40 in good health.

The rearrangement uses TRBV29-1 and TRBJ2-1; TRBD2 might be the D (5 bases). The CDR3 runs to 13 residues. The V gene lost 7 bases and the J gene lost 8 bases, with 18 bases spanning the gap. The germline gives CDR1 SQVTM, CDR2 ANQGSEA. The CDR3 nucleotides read TGCAGCGGCTCTAGCCTCGAGATCGATGAGCAGTTCTTC. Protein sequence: CSGSSLEIDEQFF.

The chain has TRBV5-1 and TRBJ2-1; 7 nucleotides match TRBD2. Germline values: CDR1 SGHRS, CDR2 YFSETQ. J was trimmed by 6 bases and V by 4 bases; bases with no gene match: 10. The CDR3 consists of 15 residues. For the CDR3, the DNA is TGCGCCAGCAGCCCTGGGACTATTCCTTTCAATGAGCAGTTCTTC. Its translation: CASSPGTIPFNEQFF.

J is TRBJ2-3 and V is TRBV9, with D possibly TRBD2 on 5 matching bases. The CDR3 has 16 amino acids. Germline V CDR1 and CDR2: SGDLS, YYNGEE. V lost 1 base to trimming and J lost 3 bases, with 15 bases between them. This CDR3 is CASSVSWEQSTDTQYF. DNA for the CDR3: TGTGCCAGCAGCGTAAGTTGGGAGCAGTCGACAGATACGCAGTATTTT.

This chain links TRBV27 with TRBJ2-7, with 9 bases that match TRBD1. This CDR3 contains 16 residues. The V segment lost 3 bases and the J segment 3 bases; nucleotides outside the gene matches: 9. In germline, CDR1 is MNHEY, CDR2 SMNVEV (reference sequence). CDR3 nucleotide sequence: TGTGCCAGCAGTTTCCTCCCGGTGACAGGGGGCTACGAGCAGTACTTC. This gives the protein CASSFLPVTGGYEQYF.

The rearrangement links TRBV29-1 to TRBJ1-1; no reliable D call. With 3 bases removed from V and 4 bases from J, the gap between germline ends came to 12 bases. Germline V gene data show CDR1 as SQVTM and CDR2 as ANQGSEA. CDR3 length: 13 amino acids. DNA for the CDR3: TGCAGCGTTGAGACGTTTGGGTCCACTGAAGCTTTCTTT. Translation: CSVETFGSTEAFF.

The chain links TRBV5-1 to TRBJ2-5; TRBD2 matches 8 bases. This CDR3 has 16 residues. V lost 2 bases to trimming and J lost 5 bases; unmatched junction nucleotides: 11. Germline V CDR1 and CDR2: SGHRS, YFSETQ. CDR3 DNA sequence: TGCGCCAGCAGCTTAGCGGGAGCGTCCGCGTTGGAGACCCAGTACTTC. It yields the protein CASSLAGASALETQYF.

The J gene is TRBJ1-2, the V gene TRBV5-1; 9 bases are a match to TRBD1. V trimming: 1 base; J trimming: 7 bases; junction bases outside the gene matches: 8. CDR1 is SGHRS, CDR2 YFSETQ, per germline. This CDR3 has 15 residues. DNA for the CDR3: TGCGCCAGCAGCTTGTGGCAACAGGGGGCTGGTGGCTACACCTTC. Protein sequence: CASSLWQQGAGGYTF.

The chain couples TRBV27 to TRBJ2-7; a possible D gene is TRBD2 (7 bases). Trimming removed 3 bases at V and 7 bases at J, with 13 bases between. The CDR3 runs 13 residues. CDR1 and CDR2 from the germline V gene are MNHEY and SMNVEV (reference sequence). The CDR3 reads CASSFGGGREQYF. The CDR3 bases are TGTGCCAGCAGTTTTGGGGGGGGGCGGGAGCAGTACTTC.

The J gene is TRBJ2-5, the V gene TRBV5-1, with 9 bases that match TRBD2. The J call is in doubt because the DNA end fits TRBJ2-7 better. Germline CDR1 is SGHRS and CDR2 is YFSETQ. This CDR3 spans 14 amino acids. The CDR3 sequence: CASSAISGSYEQYF. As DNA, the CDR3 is TGCGCCAGCAGCGCGATTAGCGGGAGTTACGAGCAGTACTTC.

For the CDR3, the DNA is TGTGCCAGTAGCGATACAGGAGTCCCCTACGAGCAGTACTTC. Translated, it gives CASSDTGVPYEQYF. The chain employs TRBV19 and TRBJ2-7; tentatively, D is TRBD1 (5 bases). CDR3 length: 14 amino acids. The V gene lost 6 bases and the J gene lost 2 bases, with 14 bases spanning the gap. Per the germline V gene, CDR1 is LNHDA and CDR2 is SQIVND (reference sequence).

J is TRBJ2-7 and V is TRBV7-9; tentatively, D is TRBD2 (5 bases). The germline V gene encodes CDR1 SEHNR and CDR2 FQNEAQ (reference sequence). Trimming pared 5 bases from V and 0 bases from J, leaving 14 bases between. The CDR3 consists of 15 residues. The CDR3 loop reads CASSPADLLSYEQYF. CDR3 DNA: TGTGCCAGCAGCCCCGCGGACTTACTCTCCTACGAGCAGTACTTC.

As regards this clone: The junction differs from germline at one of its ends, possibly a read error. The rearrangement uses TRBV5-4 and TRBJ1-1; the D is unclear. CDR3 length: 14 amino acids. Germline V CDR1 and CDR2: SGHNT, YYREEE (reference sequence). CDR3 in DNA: TGTGCCAGCAGCTTGGACAGACAAAACACTGAATCTTTCTTT. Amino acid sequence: CASSLDRQNTESFF.

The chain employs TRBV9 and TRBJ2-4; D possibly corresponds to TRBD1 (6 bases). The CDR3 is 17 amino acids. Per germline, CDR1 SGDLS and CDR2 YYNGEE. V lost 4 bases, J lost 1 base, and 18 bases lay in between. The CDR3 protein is CASSPMTGPLAKNIQYF. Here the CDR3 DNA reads TGTGCCAGCAGCCCGATGACAGGCCCACTGGCCAAAAACATTCAGTACTTC.

The CDR3: CASSFDPGEAGELFF. The CDR3 DNA is TGCGCCAGCAGCTTTGATCCCGGGGAGGCCGGGGAGCTGTTTTTT. The chain has TRBV5-1 and TRBJ2-2, with a possible D match to TRBD2 (6 bases). Germline V CDR1 and CDR2: SGHRS, YFSETQ. The CDR3 runs 15 residues. V was clipped by 2 bases and J by 6 bases, with 14 bases between them. The full variable domain, its missing parts supplied by reference TRBV5-1 and TRBJ2-2, is KAGVTQTPRYLIKTRGQQVTLSCSPISGHRSVSWYQQTPGQGLQFLFEYFSETQRNKGNFPGRFSGRQFSNSRSEMNVSTLELGDSALYLCASSFDPGEAGELFFGEGSRLTVL.

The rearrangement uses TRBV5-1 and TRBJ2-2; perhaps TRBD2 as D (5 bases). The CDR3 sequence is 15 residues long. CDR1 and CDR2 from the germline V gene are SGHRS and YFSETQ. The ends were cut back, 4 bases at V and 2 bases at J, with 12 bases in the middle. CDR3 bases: TGCGCCAGCAGCCCTAGAAGCGGTAACACCGGGGAGCTGTTTTTT. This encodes CASSPRSGNTGELFF.

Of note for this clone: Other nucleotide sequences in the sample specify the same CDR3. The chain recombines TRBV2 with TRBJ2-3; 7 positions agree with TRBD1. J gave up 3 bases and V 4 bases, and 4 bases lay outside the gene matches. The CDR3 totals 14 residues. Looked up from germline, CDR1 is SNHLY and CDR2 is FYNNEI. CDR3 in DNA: TGTGCCAGCAGTGGGGCAGGGGGAACAGATACGCAGTATTTT. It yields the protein CASSGAGGTDTQYF.

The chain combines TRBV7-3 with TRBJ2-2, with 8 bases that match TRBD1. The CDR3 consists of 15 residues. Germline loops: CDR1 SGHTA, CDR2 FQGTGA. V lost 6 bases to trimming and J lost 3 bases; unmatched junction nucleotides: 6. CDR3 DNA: TGTGCCAGCAGTACTCGGACAGGGCACACCGGGGAGCTGTTTTTT. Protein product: CASSTRTGHTGELFF.

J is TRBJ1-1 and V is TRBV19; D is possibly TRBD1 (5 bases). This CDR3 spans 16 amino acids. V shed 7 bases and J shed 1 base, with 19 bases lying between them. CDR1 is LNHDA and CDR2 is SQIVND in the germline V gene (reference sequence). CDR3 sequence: CASTAPGKVGNTEAFF. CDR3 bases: TGTGCCAGTACGGCCCCAGGGAAGGTGGGGAACACTGAAGCTTTCTTT.

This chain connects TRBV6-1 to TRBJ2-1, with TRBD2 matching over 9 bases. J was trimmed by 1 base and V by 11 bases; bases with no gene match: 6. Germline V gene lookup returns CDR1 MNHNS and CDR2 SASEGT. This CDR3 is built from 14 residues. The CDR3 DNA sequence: TGTGCCGGGAAGCGGGAGGTTTCCTACAATGAGCAGTTCTTC. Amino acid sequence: CAGKREVSYNEQFF.

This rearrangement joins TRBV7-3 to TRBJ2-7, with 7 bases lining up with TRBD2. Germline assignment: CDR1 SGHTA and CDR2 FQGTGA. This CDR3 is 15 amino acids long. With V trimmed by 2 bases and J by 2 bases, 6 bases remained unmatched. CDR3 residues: CASSLRSGTAYEQYF. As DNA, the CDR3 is TGTGCCAGCAGCTTACGGAGCGGGACTGCCTACGAGCAGTACTTC.

The CDR3 region is CASSPPRQPYEQYF. The CDR3, as DNA: TGCGCCAGCAGCCCTCCCCGTCAGCCCTACGAGCAGTACTTC. The chain recombines TRBV5-1 with TRBJ2-7; D uncertain. Deletions cut 4 bases from V and 2 bases from J, with 13 bases between. CDR1 and CDR2 (germline): SGHRS, YFSETQ. The CDR3 spans 14 residues.

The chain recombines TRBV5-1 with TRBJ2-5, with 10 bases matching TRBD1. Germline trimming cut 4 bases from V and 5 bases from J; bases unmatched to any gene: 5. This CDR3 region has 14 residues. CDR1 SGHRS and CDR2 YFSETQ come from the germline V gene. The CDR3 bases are TGCGCCAGCAGCCTTAGACAGGGGGCCGAGACCCAGTACTTC. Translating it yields CASSLRQGAETQYF.

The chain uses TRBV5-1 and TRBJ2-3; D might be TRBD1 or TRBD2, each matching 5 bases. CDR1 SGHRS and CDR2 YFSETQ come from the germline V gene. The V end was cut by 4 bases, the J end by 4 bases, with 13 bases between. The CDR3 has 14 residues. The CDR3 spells CASSTSGGADTQYF. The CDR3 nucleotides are TGCGCCAGCAGCACTAGTGGGGGAGCAGATACGCAGTATTTT.